Listed below are T cell receptor beta chains from one sample, sequenced in a study of naive and memory T cell subsets. TCRdb recomputed calls from the UMI-ligation and nested PCR reads with MiXCR, one row per CDR3 protein. The profile shows about 100,000 distinct CDR3 sequences, about 14% of them singletons. Sequenced sample: naive CD8+ T cells from blood. The source of these receptors is a human donor in good health. CDR3s include the opening cysteine and the closing phenylalanine or tryptophan. Each record gives: V gene, D gene, clone size, J gene, CDR3 protein, CDR3 DNA. The D gene is left open where the match is weak. Not all rows give a size; the values are once, few, many and, for expanded clones, a class.

TRBV6-6	TRBD1	few	TRBJ2-3	CASSSRDRSTDTQYF	TGTGCCAGCAGTTCCCGGGACAGAAGCACAGATACGCAGTATTTT
TRBV7-6	TRBD2	many	TRBJ2-4	CASSRLAAEVGGAKNIQYF	TGTGCCAGCAGCCGACTAGCGGCTGAAGTGGGGGGAGCCAAAAACATTCAGTACTTC
TRBV6-1	.	.	TRBJ1-2	CASSEPAAGEQGYTF	TGTGCCAGCAGTGAGCCCGCCGCAGGGGAACAGGGCTACACCTTC
TRBV4-2	.	few	TRBJ2-7	CASSQVAGGPYEQYF	TGTGCCAGCAGCCAAGTAGCCGGGGGGCCGTACGAGCAGTACTTC
TRBV10-3	.	few	TRBJ2-7	CAISDDRSEQYF	TGTGCCATCAGCGACGACAGATCCGAGCAGTACTTC
TRBV20-1	TRBD2	.	TRBJ2-3	CSAHKGTSGITMPDTQYF	TGCAGTGCCCATAAGGGGACTAGCGGGATAACCATGCCAGATACGCAGTATTTT
TRBV9	TRBD1	.	TRBJ1-6	CASSEGGANSPLHF	TGTGCCAGCAGCGAAGGGGGCGCCAATTCACCCCTCCACTTT
TRBV12-3/TRBV12-4	.	.	TRBJ2-1	CASSLGDWVVLNEQFF	TGTGCCAGCAGTTTAGGGGACTGGGTAGTCCTCAATGAGCAGTTCTTC
TRBV3-1	TRBD1	few	TRBJ1-1	CASSQEDRGLWNTEAFF	TGTGCCAGCAGCCAAGAAGACAGGGGGCTCTGGAACACTGAAGCTTTCTTT
TRBV7-2	TRBD1	.	TRBJ2-7	CASSLVTGGLPEQYF	TGTGCCAGCAGCTTAGTGACAGGGGGACTACCCGAGCAGTACTTC
TRBV5-1	.	.	TRBJ1-2	CASSLGRKSGYTF	TGCGCCAGCAGCTTGGGCAGGAAGAGTGGCTACACCTTC
TRBV7-9	TRBD1	many	TRBJ1-2	CASMGTAISMIDGYTF	TGTGCCAGCATGGGGACAGCCATATCGATGATCGATGGCTACACCTTC
TRBV29-1	TRBD2	few	TRBJ2-3	CSVDGNSGGAGDTQYF	TGCAGCGTTGATGGGAATAGCGGGGGGGCCGGGGATACGCAGTATTTT
TRBV12-3/TRBV12-4	.	few	TRBJ2-7	CASSLGPPGIVAYEQYF	TGTGCCAGCAGTTTAGGCCCCCCGGGCATCGTGGCCTACGAGCAGTACTTC
TRBV7-9	TRBD1	.	TRBJ2-7	CASSSGTGVYEQYF	TGTGCCAGCAGCTCCGGGACAGGAGTCTACGAGCAGTACTTC
TRBV5-8	.	few	TRBJ2-2	CASSGRMTLSRTGELFF	TGTGCCAGCAGCGGTCGAATGACCTTATCGAGGACCGGGGAGCTGTTTTTT
TRBV6-5	TRBD1	.	TRBJ2-7	CASSYSGQGADEQYF	TGTGCCAGCAGTTACTCGGGACAGGGGGCGGACGAGCAGTACTTC
TRBV21-1	.	few	TRBJ2-4	CASSKDSTVWEEFGDIQYF	TGTGCCAGCAGCAAAGACAGCACAGTTTGGGAGGAGTTTGGGGACATTCAGTACTTC
TRBV11-2	.	.	TRBJ2-1	CASSTGAFEQFF	TGTGCCAGCAGCACGGGGGCGTTTGAGCAGTTCTTC
TRBV5-4	.	.	TRBJ1-1	CASSLGVAGEAFF	TGTGCCAGCAGCTTGGGGGTGGCAGGAGAAGCTTTCTTT
TRBV9	TRBD1	.	TRBJ1-5	CASSPTGTDNQPQHF	TGTGCCAGCAGCCCTACCGGGACAGATAATCAGCCCCAGCATTTT
TRBV19	.	.	TRBJ1-1	CASGLTGPDAFF	TGTGCCAGCGGCCTCACAGGGCCGGACGCTTTCTTT